The 20 T cell receptor beta chains below were found in one sample sequenced in a study of T cells after yellow fever vaccination. TCRdb analysed the 5' RACE reads with MiXCR anew, one entry per CDR3 protein. The table lists just under 600,000 distinct CDR3 sequences, roughly 14% of them singletons. Sequencing was performed on PBMCs, taken on the day of the yellow fever booster vaccination. These receptor sequences come from a man aged 25-40 years who received the YFV17D yellow fever vaccine.

This clonotype was found a few times. V and J are TRBV7-2 and TRBJ2-3; 9 nucleotides align to TRBD2. The CDR3 loop spans 15 amino acids. Germline V lookup: CDR1 SGHTA, CDR2 FQGNSA. V trimming: 0 bases; J trimming: 4 bases; junction bases outside the gene matches: 2. This CDR3 reads CASSLASGSADTQYF. In nucleotides, the CDR3 is TGTGCCAGCAGCTTAGCTAGCGGGAGTGCAGATACGCAGTATTTT.

This rearrangement joins TRBV5-5 to TRBJ2-7; 8 bases map to TRBD2. Losses at the gene ends were 4 bases for V and 4 bases for J; bases not matched to a gene: 10. CDR1 and CDR2 from the germline V gene are SGHKS and YYEKEE (reference sequence). The CDR3 runs to 15 residues. This chain's CDR3 is CASSESGSRAYEQYF. In DNA form, the CDR3 reads TGTGCCAGCAGCGAGAGCGGGAGTAGGGCGTACGAGCAGTACTTC.

The genes are TRBV6-5 and TRBJ2-2; possibly TRBD2 for D (5 bases). V was shortened by 1 base and J by 4 bases, with 7 bases between the two germline ends. The CDR3 is 14 residues long. CDR1 MNHEY and CDR2 SVGAGI come from the germline V gene. In DNA, the CDR3 is TGTGCCAGCAGTTACTTGCGGGCCACCGGGGAGCTGTTTTTT. It encodes CASSYLRATGELFF.

CDR3 nucleotide sequence: TGCGCCAGCAGTGAGAATCAGAGAGGAGGACCAAAGTACTTC. It codes for CASSENQRGGPKYF. The chain is built from TRBV10-1 and TRBJ2-4, with TRBD2 as a possible D gene (5 bases). Per the germline V gene, CDR1 is WNHNN and CDR2 is SYGVQD (reference sequence). Trimming removed 2 bases from V and 14 bases from J, with 19 bases in between. The CDR3 has 14 residues.

The chain uses TRBV12-3 or TRBV12-4 and TRBJ2-7; 10 bases match TRBD2. This CDR3 has 13 residues. Trimming at V came to 5 bases and at J to 9 bases, leaving 7 bases not matched to a gene. CDR3 residues: CASSPLAGDGQYF. In DNA, the CDR3 is TGTGCCAGCAGTCCGCTAGCGGGAGACGGGCAGTACTTC.

This clonotype was seen ten or more times. The rearrangement links TRBV12-3 or TRBV12-4 to TRBJ1-5; maybe TRBD1 (6 bases). Deletions cut 6 bases from V and 3 bases from J, with 12 bases between. CDR3 length: 14 residues. The CDR3 nucleotides are TGTGCCAGCAGCCCGGGACAATTCAATCAGCCCCAGCATTTT. Residues: CASSPGQFNQPQHF.

This rearrangement joins TRBV25-1 to TRBJ1-6; D is possibly TRBD1 (6 bases). Germline CDR1 MGHDK, CDR2 SYGVNS. This CDR3 has 14 residues. V lost 0 bases and J 13 bases, leaving 13 bases between the germline ends. The DNA of the CDR3 is TGTGCCAGCAGTGAATACAGGGGAATTTCCCCCCTCCACTTT. Residues: CASSEYRGISPLHF.

The chain joins TRBV30 to TRBJ2-1, with unresolved D. From germline, CDR1 is GTSNPN and CDR2 SVGIG (reference sequence). V gave up 7 bases and J gave up 0 bases, with 10 bases separating them. The CDR3 consists of 13 residues. The CDR3 sequence is CAYLPSSYNEQFF. The CDR3 coding sequence is TGTGCCTACCTGCCTAGCTCCTACAATGAGCAGTTCTTC.

This clonotype occurred many times. The junction does not match germline at one end; this may be a read error. The chain has TRBV7-7 and TRBJ2-1, with TRBD2 matching over 10 bases. The V gene's germline CDR1 is SSHAT and CDR2 FNYEAQ (reference sequence). The CDR3 contains 14 residues. CDR3 DNA sequence: TGTGCTAGCAGCTTAGGGACTAGCGCCAATGAGCAGTTCTTC. It is translated as CASSLGTSANEQFF. The full variable domain, with the rest looked up from reference TRBV7-7 and TRBJ2-1, is GAGVSQSPRYKVTKRGQDVTLRCDPISSHATLYWYQQALGQGPEFLTYFNYEAQPDKSGLPSDRFSAERPEGSISTLTIQRTEQRDSAMYRCASSLGTSANEQFFGPGTRLTVL.

This clonotype appeared a few times. The rearrangement joins TRBV15 to TRBJ1-6; tentative D call: TRBD1 (5 bases). The germline CDR1 and CDR2 sequences are LNHNV and YYDKDF (reference sequence). Trimming cost V 4 bases and J 7 bases, with 8 bases left between them. The length of the CDR3 is 13 residues. The CDR3 region has the DNA TGTGCCACCAGCATGGGGGGGAATTCACCCCTCCACTTT. It yields the protein CATSMGGNSPLHF.

Here the CDR3 reads CASTPAGQGLTDTQYF. CDR3 nucleotide sequence: TGTGCCAGCACCCCCGCGGGACAGGGACTAACAGATACGCAGTATTTT. This chain connects TRBV6-4 to TRBJ2-3, with TRBD1 matching 9 bases. CDR1 MRHNA and CDR2 SNTAGT come from the germline V gene. The CDR3 spans 16 residues. V trimming: 7 bases; J trimming: 3 bases; junction bases outside the gene matches: 11.

The rearrangement joins TRBV6-5 to TRBJ1-1, with D possibly TRBD1 on 5 matching bases. The CDR3 spans 14 residues. V lost 8 bases, J lost 8 bases, and 21 bases lay in between. Germline CDR1 is MNHEY and CDR2 is SVGAGI. The CDR3 coding sequence is TGTGCCAGCTCCACCAGACGGGGCCCATCCGAAGCTTTCTTT. Encoded protein: CASSTRRGPSEAFF.

The V call is TRBV20-1, the J call TRBJ1-1; D uncertain. CDR1 and CDR2 from the germline V gene are DFQATT and SNEGSKA (reference sequence). This CDR3 has 12 residues. V gave up 5 bases and J gave up 3 bases, with 10 bases separating them. The CDR3 nucleotides are TGCAGTGCTGCACCCCCCGACACTGAAGCTTTCTTT. It codes for CSAAPPDTEAFF.

V is TRBV28 and J is TRBJ2-5; D is unresolved. Deletions cut 4 bases from V and 1 base from J, with 10 bases between. Germline lookup yields CDR1 MDHEN and CDR2 SYDVKM. The CDR3 extends over 14 amino acids. Here the CDR3 reads CASSSLQTQETQYF. DNA for the CDR3: TGTGCCAGCAGTTCCCTACAGACCCAAGAGACCCAGTACTTC.

The chain recombines TRBV5-6 with TRBJ1-4; D call uncertain. Between the trimmed V and J ends, which lost 0 bases and 3 bases, there was a span of 3 bases. The CDR3 totals 13 residues. Germline-derived CDR1 and CDR2 are SGHDT and YYEEEE. The CDR3, as DNA: TGTGCCAGCAGCTTGGGTGCTAATGAAAAACTGTTTTTT. It codes for CASSLGANEKLFF.

V is TRBV2 and J is TRBJ1-5, with D uncertain. Germline V gives CDR1 SNHLY, CDR2 FYNNEI. V lost 7 bases to trimming and J lost 2 bases, with 12 bases between them. This CDR3 is 14 amino acids long. CDR3 nucleotides: TGTGCCAGCACCTTGGACGGTGGCAATCAGCCCCAGCATTTT. Protein sequence: CASTLDGGNQPQHF.

This chain joins TRBV6-1 and TRBJ1-4; D might be TRBD1 (6 bases). This CDR3 spans 15 amino acids. Trimming shortened V by 6 bases and J by 5 bases, and 16 bases separated the two germline ends. The germline CDR1 and CDR2 sequences are MNHNS and SASEGT. CDR3 sequence: CASSDFGQKNEKLFF. CDR3 nucleotides: TGTGCCAGCAGCGACTTTGGACAGAAGAATGAAAAACTGTTTTTT.

A few counts support this clonotype. This chain links TRBV9 with TRBJ2-1, with 9 bases that match TRBD2. Germline CDR1 and CDR2: SGDLS and YYNGEE. V dropped 0 bases and J dropped 5; count of bases not matched to a gene: 12. CDR3 size: 18 residues. The CDR3 loop is CASSVALAGRDGDNEQFF. The DNA of the CDR3 is TGTGCCAGCAGCGTAGCCCTAGCGGGACGGGACGGAGACAATGAGCAGTTCTTC.

The chain links TRBV12-3 or TRBV12-4 to TRBJ1-4; D is ambiguous. Trimming removed 3 bases at V and 7 bases at J, with 9 bases between. The CDR3 contains 13 residues. DNA of the CDR3: TGTGCCAGCAGTTTTGGACCGGGTGAAAAACTGTTTTTT. Encoded protein: CASSFGPGEKLFF.

This chain uses TRBV10-3 with TRBJ1-5, with D perhaps TRBD1 (5 bases). CDR1 ENHRY and CDR2 SYGVKD come from the germline V gene. V lost 2 bases, J lost 9 bases, and 20 bases lay in between. This CDR3 region has 16 residues. The CDR3 nucleotides read TGTGCCATCAGTGAGACAGGTAATAGTCTCGGCCGGCCCCAGCATTTT. Translation gives CAISETGNSLGRPQHF.